This T cell receptor beta chain is drawn from a study of T cell responses to AZD1222 COVID-19 vaccine. General observations from the study: Spike-specific TCR breadth and depth rose after two AZD1222 doses. Repertoires were obtained only post-peak T cell response.

Notes on this clone: Antigen unknown.

Repertoires were generated with immunoSEQ multiplex PCR, while TCRdb's copy carries only in-frame clones and drops some. This table has some 40,000 clones, roughly 80% appearing once. Sequenced material: peripheral blood, taken on day 0 of AZD1222 vaccination. The clonotype comes from an adult in good health.

CDR3 region: CASSEAGEQYF. The CDR3 region has the DNA TGTGCCAGCAGTGAAGCGGGCGAGCAGTACTTC. The chain has TRBV6-1 and TRBJ2-7, with D unresolved. V gave up 0 bases and J gave up 6 bases, with 3 bases separating them. Germline-derived CDR1 and CDR2 are MNHNS and SASEGT. The CDR3 sequence is 11 residues long.